This entry lists 17 T cell receptor beta chains sequenced from one sample in a study of T cells after yellow fever vaccination. TCRdb reprocessed the 5' RACE reads via MiXCR and lists one record per CDR3 protein. The sample shows about 320,000 distinct CDR3 sequences, around 12% of them seen only once. The sequencing here drew on CD4+ T cells sorted from PBMCs, taken 15 days after the yellow fever booster vaccination. These receptor sequences come from a young man who received the YFV17D yellow fever vaccine.

The sample holds many counts of this clonotype. This chain uses TRBV5-1 with TRBJ2-1; the D gene is possibly TRBD1 (6 bases). This CDR3 is 15 amino acids long. V lost 7 bases, J lost 4 bases, and 18 bases lay in between. Germline CDR1 is SGHRS and CDR2 is YFSETQ. CDR3 residues: CASRPPGTRYNEQFF. The CDR3 DNA reads as TGCGCCAGCCGTCCCCCCGGGACAAGGTACAATGAGCAGTTCTTC. The whole variable domain, remainder taken from reference TRBV5-1 and TRBJ2-1, is KAGVTQTPRYLIKTRGQQVTLSCSPISGHRSVSWYQQTPGQGLQFLFEYFSETQRNKGNFPGRFSGRQFSNSRSEMNVSTLELGDSALYLCASRPPGTRYNEQFFGPGTRLTVL.

This clonotype came up a few times. The gene calls are TRBV12-3 or TRBV12-4 and TRBJ2-7; D is undetermined. The V gene lost 2 bases and the J gene lost 0 bases, with 5 bases spanning the gap. CDR3 length: 13 amino acids. CDR3 nucleotides: TGTGCCAGCAGTTTACATACCTCCTACGAGCAGTACTTC. This sequence encodes CASSLHTSYEQYF.

This clonotype was seen at least ten times. The gene calls are TRBV15 and TRBJ2-5; D assignment may be TRBD1 or TRBD2 (5 bases each). Per the germline V gene, CDR1 is LNHNV and CDR2 is YYDKDF (reference sequence). This CDR3 is 17 amino acids long. The V end was cut by 2 bases, the J end by 0 bases, with 16 bases between. The CDR3 is CATSRTRQLLYQETQYF. The DNA for the CDR3 is TGTGCCACCAGCAGAACTAGACAGCTCCTGTACCAAGAGACCCAGTACTTC.

V usage is TRBV24-1 and J usage is TRBJ2-7; 9 nucleotides agree with TRBD1. Germline assignment: CDR1 KGHDR and CDR2 SFDVKD. There are 14 residues in the CDR3. V shed 4 bases, J shed 5 bases, and the junction held 5 bases outside the gene matches. CDR3 DNA sequence: TGTGCCACCAGTGACCCGGACAGGGGCAACGAGCAGTACTTC. Residues: CATSDPDRGNEQYF.

In its sample, this clonotype was seen a few times. The chain employs TRBV5-1 and TRBJ2-5, with TRBD2 identical over 15 bases. J was trimmed by 2 bases and V by 3 bases; bases with no gene match: 2. The germline gives CDR1 SGHRS, CDR2 YFSETQ. This CDR3 has 16 residues. CDR3 coding DNA: TGCGCCAGCAGCTGGGGGACTAGCGGGGGGCAAGAGACCCAGTACTTC. Translated, it gives CASSWGTSGGQETQYF.

V gene TRBV6-5 combines with J gene TRBJ1-5, with 7 bases aligning to TRBD1. V dropped 10 bases and J dropped 4; count of bases not matched to a gene: 10. This CDR3 is built from 14 residues. Germline V gives CDR1 MNHEY, CDR2 SVGAGI. The CDR3 protein is CATGTGVGNQPQHF. The CDR3 DNA reads as TGTGCCACCGGAACAGGGGTTGGAAATCAGCCCCAGCATTTT.

This clonotype has only a few counts. The gene calls are TRBV4-3 and TRBJ2-5; 7 nucleotides agree with TRBD1. CDR3 size: 15 residues. Germline values: CDR1 LGHNA, CDR2 YSLEER. V shed 0 bases and J 7 bases; nucleotides not matched to a gene: 8. The CDR3 region has the DNA TGCGCCAGCAGCCAAGAGCCTGGGGGACAGAGGACCCAGTACTTC. Protein product: CASSQEPGGQRTQYF.

The CDR3 here is CASSGTAYRNQPQHF. CDR3 sequence (DNA): TGTGCCAGCTCCGGGACAGCATATAGAAATCAGCCCCAGCATTTT. The genes are TRBV6-6 and TRBJ1-5; 7 nucleotides align to TRBD1. This CDR3 region has 15 residues. Germline CDR1 is MNHNY and CDR2 is SVGAGI (reference sequence). After removal of 8 bases from V and 4 bases from J, the junction contained 11 bases not matched to a gene.

This clonotype turned up a few times. This chain uses TRBV2 with TRBJ2-7; the D is unclear. The CDR3 consists of 11 residues. Germline V gives CDR1 SNHLY, CDR2 FYNNEI. The V and J ends lost 3 bases and 4 bases respectively, with 4 bases between them. The CDR3 loop is CASSDRYEQYF. In DNA form, the CDR3 reads TGTGCCAGCAGTGATAGGTACGAGCAGTACTTC. Complete variable domain (other parts from reference TRBV2 and TRBJ2-7): EPEVTQTPSHQVTQMGQEVILRCVPISNHLYFYWYRQILGQKVEFLVSFYNNEISEKSEIFDDQFSVERPDGSNFTLKIRSTKLEDSAMYFCASSDRYEQYFGPGTRLTVT.

With regard to this clonotype: A much larger clone differs by one base, so this may be a read error. This CDR3 reads CASSEGQGNTEAFF. CDR3 bases: TGCGCCAGCAGCGAAGGACAGGGGAACACTGAAGCTTTCTTT. V is TRBV5-1 and J is TRBJ1-1, with 8 nucleotides matching TRBD1. Losses at the gene ends were 4 bases for V and 1 base for J; bases not matched to a gene: 3. From germline, CDR1 is SGHRS and CDR2 YFSETQ. The CDR3 contains 14 residues.

CDR3 sequence (DNA): TGTGCCAGCAGCAGGGCGGTCTCGCAGTATTTT. This translates into CASSRAVSQYF. The chain uses TRBV6-2 or TRBV6-3 and TRBJ2-3; D possibly corresponds to TRBD1 (5 bases). CDR3 length equals 11 residues. Trimming pared 6 bases from V and 10 bases from J, leaving 11 bases between. The germline V gene encodes CDR1 MNHEY and CDR2 SVGEGT.

This chain links TRBV2 with TRBJ2-3, with D possibly being TRBD1 (5 bases). The germline V and J ends were trimmed by 4 bases and 5 bases, with 13 bases remaining between them. The CDR3 runs to 14 residues. The germline gives CDR1 SNHLY, CDR2 FYNNEI. The CDR3: CASSAATAGDTQYF. The DNA for the CDR3 is TGTGCCAGCAGTGCCGCGACAGCAGGAGATACGCAGTATTTT. The entire variable domain, with the rest obtained from reference TRBV2 and TRBJ2-3, is as follows: EPEVTQTPSHQVTQMGQEVILRCVPISNHLYFYWYRQILGQKVEFLVSFYNNEISEKSEIFDDQFSVERPDGSNFTLKIRSTKLEDSAMYFCASSAATAGDTQYFGPGTRLTVL.

V is TRBV18 and J is TRBJ1-2, with D maybe TRBD1 (5 bases). This CDR3 contains 13 residues. Trimming took off 3 bases at V and 8 bases at J, with 13 bases between the two ends. In germline, CDR1 is KGHSH, CDR2 LQKENI. The chain's CDR3 is CASSPDGQYGYTF. The DNA of the CDR3 is TGTGCCAGCTCACCCGACGGACAATACGGCTACACCTTC.

This clonotype was seen many times. The chain has TRBV4-3 and TRBJ1-2; 9 nucleotides agree with TRBD1. Germline-derived CDR1 and CDR2 are LGHNA and YSLEER. V trimming: 0 bases; J trimming: 1 base; junction bases outside the gene matches: 3. The CDR3 length is 16 residues. For the CDR3, the DNA is TGCGCCAGCAGCCAAGAAACAGGGGGCCGTAACTATGGCTACACCTTC. Translated: CASSQETGGRNYGYTF.

V is TRBV20-1 and J is TRBJ2-5; D is ambiguous. Germline V gene lookup returns CDR1 DFQATT and CDR2 SNEGSKA (reference sequence). V dropped 7 bases and J dropped 3 bases, with 15 bases sitting between them. The CDR3 has 13 residues. The CDR3 protein is CSVPRDGEETQYF. The CDR3 DNA is TGCAGTGTCCCCCGCGACGGAGAAGAGACCCAGTACTTC.

The gene calls are TRBV10-3 and TRBJ2-1; possibly TRBD1 for D (6 bases). Trimming cost V 5 bases and J 5 bases, with 22 bases left between them. The CDR3 length is 17 residues. Germline loops: CDR1 ENHRY, CDR2 SYGVKD. The CDR3 region is CAISHHLQGVGDNEQFF. CDR3 bases: TGTGCCATCAGTCACCACCTACAGGGTGTCGGGGACAATGAGCAGTTCTTC.

This clonotype was observed a few times. V and J are TRBV5-1 and TRBJ1-4; D is perhaps TRBD1 (5 bases). CDR1 SGHRS and CDR2 YFSETQ come from the germline V gene. V was trimmed by 7 bases and J by 6 bases, leaving 16 bases between them. CDR3 length: 14 residues. In DNA form, the CDR3 reads TGCGCCAGCCGAATTCAGGGTTTCGATGAAAAACTGTTTTTT. The encoded protein is CASRIQGFDEKLFF. Complete variable domain (other parts from reference TRBV5-1 and TRBJ1-4): KAGVTQTPRYLIKTRGQQVTLSCSPISGHRSVSWYQQTPGQGLQFLFEYFSETQRNKGNFPGRFSGRQFSNSRSEMNVSTLELGDSALYLCASRIQGFDEKLFFGSGTQLSVL.